This note documents a single TCR beta chain sequence. V lost 3 bases, J lost 4 bases, and 10 bases stayed unmatched. The CDR3 is made up of 18 amino acids. CDR1 MDHEN and CDR2 SYDVKM come from the germline V gene. The data originate from a study of shared clonotypes between healthy human individuals. The table came from immunoSEQ multiplex PCR; TCRdb's copy has only in-frame clones and leaves some out. This sample yields over 2 million clones, of which around 90% are seen a single time; around 0.4% belongs to the top ten. The origin of this receptor is a young man in good health. Some clones in this sample may be carry-over from other donors' samples. The chain uses TRBV28 and TRBJ2-1; 12 bases are shared with TRBD2. The specimen was naive CD4+ T cells from PBMCs. This sample's subset: CD45RA+ positively selected. The CDR3 protein is CASSFFGLAGIGYNEQFF. The CDR3 region has the DNA TGTGCCAGCAGTTTTTTCGGACTAGCGGGAATAGGGTACAATGAGCAGTTCTTC.